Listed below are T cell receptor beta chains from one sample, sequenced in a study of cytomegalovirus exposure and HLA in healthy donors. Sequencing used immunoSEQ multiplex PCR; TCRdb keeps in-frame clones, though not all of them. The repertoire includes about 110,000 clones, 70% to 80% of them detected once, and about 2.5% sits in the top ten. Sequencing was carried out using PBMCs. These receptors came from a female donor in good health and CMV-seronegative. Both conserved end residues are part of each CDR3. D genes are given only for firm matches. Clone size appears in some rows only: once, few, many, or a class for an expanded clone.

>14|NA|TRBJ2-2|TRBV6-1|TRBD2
TGTGCCAGCAGTCCTAGCGGGAGTACCGGGGAGCTGTTTTTT
CASSPSGSTGELFF
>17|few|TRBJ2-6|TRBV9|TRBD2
TGTGCCAGCAGCCCTAGCGGAGCAAGCTCTGGGGCCAACGTCCTGACTTTC
CASSPSGASSGANVLTF
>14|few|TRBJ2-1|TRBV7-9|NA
TGTGCCAGCAGCTTAGAAGGGACTTACAATGAGCAGTTCTTC
CASSLEGTYNEQFF
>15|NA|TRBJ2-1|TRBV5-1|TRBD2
TGCGCCAGCAGACGACTAGCGGGAGGGCCAAGTGAGCAGTTCTTC
CASRRLAGGPSEQFF
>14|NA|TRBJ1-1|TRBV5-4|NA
TGCGCCAGCAGCACGTACAGGGTAGACACTGAAGCTTTCTTT
CASSTYRVDTEAFF
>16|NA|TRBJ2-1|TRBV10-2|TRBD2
TGCGCCAGCAGTGTAACTAGCGGGAGGCTATACAATGAGCAGTTCTTC
CASSVTSGRLYNEQFF
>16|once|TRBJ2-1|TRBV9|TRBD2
TGTGCCAGCAGCGCCCAAACCGGGACTAGTTTCAATGAGCAGTTCTTC
CASSAQTGTSFNEQFF
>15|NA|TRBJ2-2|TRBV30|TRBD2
TGTGCCTGGAGGGAGACTAGCGGGAGTTCCGGGGAGCTGTTTTTT
CAWRETSGSSGELFF
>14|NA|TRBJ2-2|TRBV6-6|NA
TGTGCCAGCAGTTACTACAGGGATGCCGGGGAGCTGTTTTTT
CASSYYRDAGELFF
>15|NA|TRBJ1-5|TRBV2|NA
TGTGCCAGCAGTGAGTGGGGGGGTTCCAATCAGCCCCAGCATTTT
CASSEWGGSNQPQHF
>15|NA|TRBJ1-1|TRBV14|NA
TGTGCCAGCAGCCAACAGACACCGATGAACACTGAAGCTTTCTTT
CASSQQTPMNTEAFF
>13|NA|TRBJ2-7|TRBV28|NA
TGTGCCAGCAGTTTAGCGTCTGTCTACGAGCAGTACTTC
CASSLASVYEQYF
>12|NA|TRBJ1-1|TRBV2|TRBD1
TGTGCCAGCACGCTCAGGGGGCTTCTGGCTTTCTTT
CASTLRGLLAFF
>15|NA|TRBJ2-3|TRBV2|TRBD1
TGTGCCAGCATTAGACAGGGGGCTGGCACAGATACGCAGTATTTT
CASIRQGAGTDTQYF
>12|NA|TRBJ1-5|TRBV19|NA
TGTGCCAGTAGTATAGGGGCTCAGCCCCAGCATTTT
CASSIGAQPQHF
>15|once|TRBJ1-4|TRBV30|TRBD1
TGTGCCTGGAGCCCTGAGACAGGGGGCGGTGAAAAACTGTTTTTT
CAWSPETGGGEKLFF
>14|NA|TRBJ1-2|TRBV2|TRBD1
TGTGCCAGCAGTGTGGACAGGGGGGACTATGGCTACACCTTC
CASSVDRGDYGYTF
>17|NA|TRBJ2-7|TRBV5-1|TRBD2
TGCGCCAGCAGCTTGTTCCGGACTAGCGGGATCCCCTACGAGCAGTACTTC
CASSLFRTSGIPYEQYF
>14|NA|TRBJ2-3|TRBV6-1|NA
TGTGCCAGCAGACCCGGGACTAGCACAGATACGCAGTATTTT
CASRPGTSTDTQYF
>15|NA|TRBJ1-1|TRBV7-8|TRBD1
TGTGCCAGCAGCTCGGACAGGGGGATTATCACTGAAGCTTTCTTT
CASSSDRGIITEAFF
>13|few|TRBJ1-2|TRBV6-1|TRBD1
TGTGCCAGCAGAAGGACAGGGGCCCATGGCTACACCTTC
CASRRTGAHGYTF
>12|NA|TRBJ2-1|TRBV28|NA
TGTGCCAGCAGTTTACGAGAGTCGGGGCAGTTCTTC
CASSLRESGQFF
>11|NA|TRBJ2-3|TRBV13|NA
TGTGCCAGCAGCTTCTCCGATACGCAGTATTTT
CASSFSDTQYF